This T cell receptor (beta chain) emerged from a study of CD8 T cells in Susac syndrome. Broader study findings: CD4+ repertoires of Susac syndrome patients lacked detectable clonal expansion.

For this clonotype: No antigen is known for it.

In germline, CDR1 is KGHSH, CDR2 LQKENI. The CDR3 consists of 15 residues. V dropped 1 base and J dropped 1 base, with 9 bases sitting between them. The Susac syndrome patients fit the recently defined diagnostic criteria for definite or probable disease. Negative isolation yielded the CD8+ and CD4+ T cells, while FACS enriched the TEMRA cells. With random hexamers, reverse transcription was performed on about 0.5 to 1 ug of RNA. Each CDR3 protein gets one entry after TCRdb re-called the immunoSEQ multiplex PCR reads with MiXCR. The table has 55,000 to 75,000 distinct CDR3 sequences, 93% seen once. The sequence derives from a human donor with Susac syndrome. The rearrangement links TRBV18 to TRBJ2-3; D remains unclear. Input material: CD4+ T cells from PBMCs. The CDR3 region has the DNA TGTGCCAGCTCACCACAGGTCAGCCGCACAGATACGCAGTATTTT. Amino acids: CASSPQVSRTDTQYF.